This TCR beta chain originates from a study of blood T cell repertoires in COVID-19. This clone was observed a single time. Trimming at V came to 4 bases and at J to 4 bases, leaving 4 bases not matched to a gene. The CDR3 is made up of 13 amino acids. Germline assignment: CDR1 SGHRS and CDR2 YFSETQ. Sequenced by immunoSEQ multiplex PCR; TCRdb stores in-frame clones only, minus some. The data show over 90,000 clones, with more than 80% seen just once and 12% held by the top ten. The TCR comes from a human donor in a cohort sampled during active COVID-19. Sequenced material: peripheral blood. The chain employs TRBV5-1 and TRBJ1-1; 7 nucleotides match TRBD1. The CDR3 here is CASSRGQPTEAFF. The CDR3 nucleotides are TGCGCCAGCAGCAGGGGACAGCCCACTGAAGCTTTCTTT.